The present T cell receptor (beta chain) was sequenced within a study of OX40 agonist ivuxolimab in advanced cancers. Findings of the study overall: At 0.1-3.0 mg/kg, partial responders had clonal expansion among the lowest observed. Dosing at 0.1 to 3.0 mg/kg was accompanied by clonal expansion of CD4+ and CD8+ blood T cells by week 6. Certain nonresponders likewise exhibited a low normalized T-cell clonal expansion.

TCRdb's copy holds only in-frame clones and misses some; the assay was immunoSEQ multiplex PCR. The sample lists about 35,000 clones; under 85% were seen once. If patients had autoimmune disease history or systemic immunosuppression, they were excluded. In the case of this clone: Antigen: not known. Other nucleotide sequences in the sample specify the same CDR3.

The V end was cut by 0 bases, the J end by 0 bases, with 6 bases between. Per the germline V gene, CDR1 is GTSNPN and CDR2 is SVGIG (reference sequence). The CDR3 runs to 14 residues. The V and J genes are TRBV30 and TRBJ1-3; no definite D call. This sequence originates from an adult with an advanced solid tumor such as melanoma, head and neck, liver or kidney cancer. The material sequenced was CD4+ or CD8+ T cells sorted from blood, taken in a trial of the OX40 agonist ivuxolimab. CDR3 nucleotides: TGTGCCTGGAGTGTGGGAGGCTCTGGAAACACCATATATTTT. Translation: CAWSVGGSGNTIYF.